This T cell receptor beta chain was profiled in a study of blood T cell repertoires in COVID-19. TCRdb's copy holds only in-frame clones and misses some; the assay was immunoSEQ multiplex PCR. The sample records about 220,000 clones, about four fifths being singletons. The TCR was taken from a woman aged 25-40 years who had recovered from COVID-19. Material: peripheral blood.

CDR3: CASSRSTSGSSETQYF. The CDR3 DNA is TGTGCCAGCAGTAGGTCAACTAGCGGGTCTTCAGAGACCCAGTACTTC. This chain connects TRBV2 to TRBJ2-5; TRBD2 aligns across 9 bases. The CDR3 has 16 residues. Per the germline V gene, CDR1 is SNHLY and CDR2 is FYNNEI. V lost 5 bases and J lost 4; bases outside the gene matches: 11.